This T cell receptor beta chain appears in the sequencing data of a study of blood T cell repertoires in COVID-19. Study overall: The United States, Italy and Spain provided the acute and convalescent COVID-19 samples. PBMCs, B-cell-depleted T cells, or T cells provided the cDNA or gDNA that made up the material.

Germline values: CDR1 SGHRS, CDR2 YFSETQ. With 2 bases clipped from V and 2 bases from J, the junction kept 3 bases outside the gene matches. CDR3 length equals 14 residues. Authors' methods: Estimation of nucleated cell counts was performed using reference gene primer amplification. The assay was immunoSEQ multiplex PCR, and TCRdb's table has in-frame clones only and misses some. V, J and clone size reflect that table, while D and trimming were determined from the DNA. The data hold over 250,000 clones, with approximately 83% observed a single time. The chain has TRBV5-1 and TRBJ2-5; 7 bases agree with TRBD2. This TCR came from a human donor in a cohort sampled during active COVID-19. Source material: peripheral blood. In nucleotides, the CDR3 is TGCGCCAGCAGCTTCTCTAGCGGTCAAGAGACCCAGTACTTC. Protein product: CASSFSSGQETQYF.